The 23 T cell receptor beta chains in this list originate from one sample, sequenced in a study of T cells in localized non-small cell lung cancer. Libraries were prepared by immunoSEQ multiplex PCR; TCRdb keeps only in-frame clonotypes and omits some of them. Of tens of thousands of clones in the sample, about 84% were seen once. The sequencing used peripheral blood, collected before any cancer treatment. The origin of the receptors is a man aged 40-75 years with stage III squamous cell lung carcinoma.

The CDR3 sequence is CAIKGRAENTEAFF. CDR3 nucleotide sequence: TGTGCCATCAAAGGCAGGGCAGAGAACACTGAAGCTTTCTTT. This chain links TRBV10-3 with TRBJ1-1; possible D gene TRBD1, 5 bases. Germline CDR1 ENHRY, CDR2 SYGVKD. The CDR3 has 14 amino acids. The ends were cut back, 7 bases at V and 1 base at J, with 13 bases in the middle.

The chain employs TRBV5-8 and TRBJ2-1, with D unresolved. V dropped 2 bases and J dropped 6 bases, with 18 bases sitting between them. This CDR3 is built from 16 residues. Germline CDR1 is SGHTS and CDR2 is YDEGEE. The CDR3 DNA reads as TGTGCCAGCAGCTTTGCCTCCTCACGACCGGTCAATGAGCAGTTCTTC. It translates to CASSFASSRPVNEQFF.

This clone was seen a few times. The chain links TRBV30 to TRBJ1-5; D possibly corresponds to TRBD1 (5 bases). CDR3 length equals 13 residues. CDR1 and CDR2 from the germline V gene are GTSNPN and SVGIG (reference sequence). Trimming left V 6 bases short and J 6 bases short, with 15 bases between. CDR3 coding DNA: TGTGCCTGCGGTAGGGGCTTCGGTCAGCCCCAGCATTTT. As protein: CACGRGFGQPQHF.

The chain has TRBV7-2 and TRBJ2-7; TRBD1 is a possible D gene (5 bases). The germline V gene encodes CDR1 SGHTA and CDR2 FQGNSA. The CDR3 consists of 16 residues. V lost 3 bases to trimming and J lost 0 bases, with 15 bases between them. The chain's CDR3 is CASSFASGSSSYEQYV. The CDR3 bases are TGTGCCAGCAGCTTTGCTTCAGGGTCGAGCTCCTACGAGCAGTACGTC.

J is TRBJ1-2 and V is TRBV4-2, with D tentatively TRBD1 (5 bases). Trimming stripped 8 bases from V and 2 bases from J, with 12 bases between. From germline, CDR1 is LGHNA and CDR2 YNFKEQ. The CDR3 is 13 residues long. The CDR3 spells CASGAGVNYGYTF. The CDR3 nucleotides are TGTGCCAGCGGGGCAGGAGTGAACTATGGCTACACCTTC.

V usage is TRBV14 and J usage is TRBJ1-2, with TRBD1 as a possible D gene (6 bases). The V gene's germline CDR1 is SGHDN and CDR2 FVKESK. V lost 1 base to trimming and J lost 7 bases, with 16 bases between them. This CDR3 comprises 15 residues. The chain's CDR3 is CASSQGTGSFRGYTF. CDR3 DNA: TGTGCCAGCAGCCAAGGAACAGGGAGCTTTCGTGGCTACACCTTC.

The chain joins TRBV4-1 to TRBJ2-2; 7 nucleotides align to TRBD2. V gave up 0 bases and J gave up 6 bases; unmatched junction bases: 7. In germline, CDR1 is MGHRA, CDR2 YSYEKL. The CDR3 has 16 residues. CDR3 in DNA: TGCGCCAGCAGCCAAGAACCCGTGGGAGGGGCCGGGGAGCTGTTTTTT. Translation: CASSQEPVGGAGELFF.

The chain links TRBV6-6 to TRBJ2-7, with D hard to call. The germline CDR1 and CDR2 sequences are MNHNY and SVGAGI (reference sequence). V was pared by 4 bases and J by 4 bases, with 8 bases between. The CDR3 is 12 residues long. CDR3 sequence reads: CASSFTPYEQYV. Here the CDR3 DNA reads TGTGCCAGCAGTTTCACACCTTACGAGCAGTACGTC.

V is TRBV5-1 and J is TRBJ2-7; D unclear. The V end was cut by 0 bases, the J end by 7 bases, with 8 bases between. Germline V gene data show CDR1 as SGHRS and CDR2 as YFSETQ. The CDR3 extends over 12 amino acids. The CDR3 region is CASSLEAGEQYF. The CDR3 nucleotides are TGCGCCAGCAGCTTGGAGGCTGGGGAGCAGTACTTC.

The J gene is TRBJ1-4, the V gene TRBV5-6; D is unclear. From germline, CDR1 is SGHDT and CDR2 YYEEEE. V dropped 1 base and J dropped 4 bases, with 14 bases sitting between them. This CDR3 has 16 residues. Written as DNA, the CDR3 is TGTGCCAGCAGCTTGCTTGTTTTAGGCGGTAATGAAAAACTGTTTTTT. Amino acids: CASSLLVLGGNEKLFF.

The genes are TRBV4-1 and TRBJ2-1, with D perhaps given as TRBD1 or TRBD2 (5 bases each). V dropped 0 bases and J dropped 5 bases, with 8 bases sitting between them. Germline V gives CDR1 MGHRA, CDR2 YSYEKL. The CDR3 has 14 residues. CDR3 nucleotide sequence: TGCGCCAGCAGCCAAGATGGGACGAACAATGAGCAGTTCTTC. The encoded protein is CASSQDGTNNEQFF.

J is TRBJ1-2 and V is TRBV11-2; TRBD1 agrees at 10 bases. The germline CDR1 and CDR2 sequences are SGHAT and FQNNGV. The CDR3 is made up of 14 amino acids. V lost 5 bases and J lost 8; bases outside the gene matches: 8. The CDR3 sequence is CASSHPGQGTGYTF. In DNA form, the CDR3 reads TGTGCCAGCAGCCATCCGGGACAGGGGACAGGCTACACCTTC.

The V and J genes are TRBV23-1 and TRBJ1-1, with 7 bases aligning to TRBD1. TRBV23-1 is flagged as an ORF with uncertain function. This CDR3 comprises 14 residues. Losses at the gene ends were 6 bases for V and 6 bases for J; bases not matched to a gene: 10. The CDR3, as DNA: TGCGCCAGCAGACACCGGGACAGTGATTCTGAAGCTTTCTTT. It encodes CASRHRDSDSEAFF.

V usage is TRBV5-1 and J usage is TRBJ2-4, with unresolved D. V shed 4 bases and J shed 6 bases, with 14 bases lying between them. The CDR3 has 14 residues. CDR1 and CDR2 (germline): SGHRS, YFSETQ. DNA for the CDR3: TGCGCCAGCAGCCCGGCGCGAGGTAGAAACATTCAGTACTTC. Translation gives CASSPARGRNIQYF.

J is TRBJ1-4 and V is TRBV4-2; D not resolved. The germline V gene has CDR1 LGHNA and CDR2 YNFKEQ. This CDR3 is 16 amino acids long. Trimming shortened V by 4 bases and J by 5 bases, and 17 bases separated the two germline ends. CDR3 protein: CASSRSIRTANEKLFF. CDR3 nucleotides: TGTGCCAGCAGCCGCTCAATCAGGACGGCAAATGAAAAACTGTTTTTT.

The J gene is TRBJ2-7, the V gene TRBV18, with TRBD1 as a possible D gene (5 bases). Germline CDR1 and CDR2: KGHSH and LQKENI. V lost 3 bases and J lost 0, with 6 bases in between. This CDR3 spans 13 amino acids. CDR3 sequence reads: CASSPDSSYEQYV. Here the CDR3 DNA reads TGTGCCAGCTCACCTGACAGCTCCTACGAGCAGTACGTC.

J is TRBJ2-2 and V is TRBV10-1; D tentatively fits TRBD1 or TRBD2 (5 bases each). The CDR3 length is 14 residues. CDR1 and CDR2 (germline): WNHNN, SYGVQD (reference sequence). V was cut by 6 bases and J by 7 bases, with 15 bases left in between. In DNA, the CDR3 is TGCGCCAGCAGCGATGGGGGATACGGCGGGGAGCTGTTTTTT. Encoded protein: CASSDGGYGGELFF.

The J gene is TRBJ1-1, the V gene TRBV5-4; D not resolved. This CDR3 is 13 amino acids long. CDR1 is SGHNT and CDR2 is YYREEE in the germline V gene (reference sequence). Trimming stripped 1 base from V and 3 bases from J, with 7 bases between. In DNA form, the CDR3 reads TGTGCCAGCAGCTTGCTTTCCCACACTGAAGCTTTCTTT. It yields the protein CASSLLSHTEAFF.

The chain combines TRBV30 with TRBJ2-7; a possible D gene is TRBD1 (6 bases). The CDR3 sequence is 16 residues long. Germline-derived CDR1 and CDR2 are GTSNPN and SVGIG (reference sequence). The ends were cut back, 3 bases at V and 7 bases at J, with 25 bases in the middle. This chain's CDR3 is CAWRRKGRQGNWEQYF. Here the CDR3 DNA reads TGTGCCTGGAGGAGAAAGGGTCGGCAGGGGAATTGGGAGCAGTACTTC. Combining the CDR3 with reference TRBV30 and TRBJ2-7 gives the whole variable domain SQTIHQWPATLVQPVGSPLSLECTVEGTSNPNLYWYRQAAGRGLQLLFYSVGIGQISSEVPQNLSASRPQDRQFILSSKKLLLSDSGFYLCAWRRKGRQGNWEQYFGPGTRLTVT.

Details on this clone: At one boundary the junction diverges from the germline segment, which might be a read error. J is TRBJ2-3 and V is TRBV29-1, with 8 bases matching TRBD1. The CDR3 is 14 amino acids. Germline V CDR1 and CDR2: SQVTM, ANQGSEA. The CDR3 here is CSVEGTGYTDTQYF. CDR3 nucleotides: TGCAGCGTCGAAGGGACAGGTTACACAGATACGCAGTATTTT.

CDR3 residues: CASSLQGPTNEKLFF. The CDR3 DNA sequence: TGCGCCAGCAGCCTACAGGGTCCAACTAATGAAAAACTGTTTTTT. The chain joins TRBV4-1 to TRBJ1-4; perhaps TRBD1 as D (6 bases). With 4 bases removed from V and 0 bases from J, the gap between germline ends came to 9 bases. Germline loops: CDR1 MGHRA, CDR2 YSYEKL. This CDR3 is 15 amino acids long.

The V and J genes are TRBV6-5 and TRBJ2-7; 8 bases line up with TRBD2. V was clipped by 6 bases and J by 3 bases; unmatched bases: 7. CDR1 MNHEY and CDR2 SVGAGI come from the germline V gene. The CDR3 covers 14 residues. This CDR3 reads CASSPRGGYYEQYF. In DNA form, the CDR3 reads TGTGCCAGCAGCCCCCGGGGGGGTTACTACGAGCAGTACTTC.

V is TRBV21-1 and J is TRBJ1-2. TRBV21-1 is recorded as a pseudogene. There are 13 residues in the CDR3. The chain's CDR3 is CASSKVRSYGYTF. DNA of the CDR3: TGTGCCAGCAGCAAAGTTAGGTCCTATGGCTACACCTTC.